There are a few counts of the clone carrying this TCR beta chain. Its antigen is undetermined. The CDR3 runs 15 residues. The V gene lost 6 bases and the J gene lost 2 bases, with 16 bases spanning the gap. Germline CDR1 and CDR2: MGHDK and SYGVNS. The data derive from a study of cytomegalovirus exposure and HLA in healthy donors. Overall study context: The study placed around 80% of its approximately 360 genotyped donors in the Caucasian-associated ancestry cluster. Findings and caveats of the study: Looking again later, the authors saw that most CMV-associated TCR beta chains seemed HLA-restricted. Among the CMV-associated chains, three were confirmed in vitro as specific for CMV antigens.

With 60 Vbeta and 13 Jbeta primers, the PCR was carried out. Per the original methods: Among the unique TCR beta chains that a later analysis counted, around 82 million in all, some 10 million were shared. The repertoire was sequenced with immunoSEQ multiplex PCR; TCRdb's copy has only in-frame clones and lacks some. For V, J and clone size, that table is used; D and trimming come from the DNA. Here the sample spans around 100,000 clones, 70% being singletons. The genes are TRBV25-1 and TRBJ1-1; D possibly corresponds to TRBD1 (6 bases). The sample was PBMCs. The clonotype was recovered from a man younger than 40 in good health and CMV-seropositive. CDR3 protein: CASSLQGGENTEAFF. CDR3 nucleotides: TGTGCCAGCAGCCTACAGGGAGGGGAAAACACTGAAGCTTTCTTT.